These T cell receptor beta chains were read from a single sample in a study of blood T cell repertoires in COVID-19. The repertoire was sequenced with immunoSEQ multiplex PCR; TCRdb's copy has only in-frame clones and lacks some. This table has approximately 69,000 clones, 90% appearing once. Input material: peripheral blood. These TCRs come from a man between 50 and 59 years old with acute or convalescent COVID-19. The CDR3 runs from the conserved cysteine through the conserved F or W. A D gene is named only where the DNA matches it firmly. Where a row states a size, it is once, few, many or the class of an expanded clone; other rows omit it.

abundance: -; d_gene: -; j_gene: TRBJ1-2; v_gene: TRBV2; CDR3nt: TGTGCCACAACAAGGGGCTGGGGCTATGGCTACACCTTC; CDR3aa: CATTRGWGYGYTF
abundance: -; d_gene: TRBD2; j_gene: TRBJ2-7; v_gene: TRBV10-1; CDR3nt: TGCGCCAGCAGCATAGCGGGAGAGACCTACGAGCAGTACTTC; CDR3aa: CASSIAGETYEQYF
abundance: -; d_gene: TRBD1; j_gene: TRBJ2-1; v_gene: TRBV24-1; CDR3nt: TGTGCCACCAGTGATCGAGGGACAGGGGTGGGCCGTGAGCAGTTCTTC; CDR3aa: CATSDRGTGVGREQFF
abundance: -; d_gene: TRBD1; j_gene: TRBJ1-6; v_gene: TRBV18; CDR3nt: TGTGCCAGCTCACCAGGGGACAGGACCAATTCACCCCTCCACTTT; CDR3aa: CASSPGDRTNSPLHF
abundance: -; d_gene: TRBD2; j_gene: TRBJ2-3; v_gene: TRBV5-1; CDR3nt: TGCGCCAGCAGACTTAGACCGGCGGGACTAGGGGTTCCTGGCACAGATACGCAGTATTTT; CDR3aa: CASRLRPAGLGVPGTDTQYF
abundance: -; d_gene: TRBD2; j_gene: TRBJ2-1; v_gene: TRBV30; CDR3nt: TGTGCCTGGATGCGGGAGGAAGACAATGAGCAGTTCTTC; CDR3aa: CAWMREEDNEQFF
abundance: few; d_gene: TRBD2; j_gene: TRBJ2-5; v_gene: TRBV7-6; CDR3nt: TGTGCCAGCAGCTTAAGGGGTGGGACTAGCGGGATTCTGGAGACCCAGTACTTC; CDR3aa: CASSLRGGTSGILETQYF
abundance: -; d_gene: TRBD1; j_gene: TRBJ2-2; v_gene: TRBV6-5; CDR3nt: TGTGCCAGCAGTTACATCGGCAGGGGGCTCACCGGGGAGCTGTTTTTT; CDR3aa: CASSYIGRGLTGELFF
abundance: -; d_gene: -; j_gene: TRBJ1-2; v_gene: TRBV21-1; CDR3nt: TGTGCCAGCAGCCCACGGACAGCCACGAACTATGGCTACACCTTC; CDR3aa: CASSPRTATNYGYTF
abundance: -; d_gene: -; j_gene: TRBJ2-1; v_gene: TRBV7-9; CDR3nt: TGTGCCAGCAGCTTAGGGTCACTTTTTACCTACAATGAGCAGTTCTTC; CDR3aa: CASSLGSLFTYNEQFF
abundance: -; d_gene: TRBD2; j_gene: TRBJ2-2; v_gene: TRBV3-1/TRBV3-2; CDR3nt: TGTGCCAGCAGCTCCCCTAGCGGGAGGGCCGCCGGGGAGCTGTTTTTT; CDR3aa: CASSSPSGRAAGELFF
abundance: once; d_gene: -; j_gene: TRBJ1-2; v_gene: TRBV25-1; CDR3nt: TGTGCCAGCAGTGAATCTTACAGGGACGGGAATGGCTACACCTTC; CDR3aa: CASSESYRDGNGYTF
abundance: -; d_gene: -; j_gene: TRBJ2-2; v_gene: TRBV27; CDR3nt: TGTGCCAGCAGTAGAAGACCGGACAGCCCGAACACCGGGGAGCTGTTTTTT; CDR3aa: CASSRRPDSPNTGELFF
abundance: -; d_gene: -; j_gene: TRBJ2-3; v_gene: TRBV5-8; CDR3nt: TGTGCCAGCAGCTTGGAAAGGAGGGTTTCAGATACGCAGTATTTT; CDR3aa: CASSLERRVSDTQYF
abundance: -; d_gene: -; j_gene: TRBJ1-3; v_gene: TRBV7-2; CDR3nt: TGTGCCAGCAGCCCCAGGGGCCGTAGAAACACCATATATTTT; CDR3aa: CASSPRGRRNTIYF
abundance: once; d_gene: -; j_gene: TRBJ1-1; v_gene: TRBV7-2; CDR3nt: TGTGCCAGCAGCTTAGAGAGACAGGTGGGAGCTTTCTTT; CDR3aa: CASSLERQVGAFF
abundance: -; d_gene: -; j_gene: TRBJ2-4; v_gene: TRBV19; CDR3nt: TGTGCCAGCCAACAGGGCATCTTAGCCAAAAACATTCAGTACTTC; CDR3aa: CASQQGILAKNIQYF
abundance: few; d_gene: -; j_gene: TRBJ2-5; v_gene: TRBV15; CDR3nt: TGTGCCACCAGCACCCCGGGAGCAGAGACCCAGTACTTC; CDR3aa: CATSTPGAETQYF
abundance: -; d_gene: -; j_gene: TRBJ2-3; v_gene: TRBV5-1; CDR3nt: TGCGCCAGCAGCATCACAGATGGAGGTTACACAGATACGCAGTATTTT; CDR3aa: CASSITDGGYTDTQYF
abundance: -; d_gene: -; j_gene: TRBJ2-3; v_gene: TRBV19; CDR3nt: TGTGCCAGTAGTATGGACGGCTTAAGGGGTACGCAGTATTTT; CDR3aa: CASSMDGLRGTQYF
abundance: -; d_gene: TRBD1; j_gene: TRBJ1-1; v_gene: TRBV9; CDR3nt: TGTGCCAGCAGCCCCCGACAGGGCACTGAAGCTTTCTTT; CDR3aa: CASSPRQGTEAFF
abundance: once; d_gene: -; j_gene: TRBJ2-4; v_gene: TRBV2; CDR3nt: TGTGCCAGCACGGGCGGGGTCCTAGCCAAAAACATTCAGTACTTC; CDR3aa: CASTGGVLAKNIQYF
abundance: -; d_gene: TRBD2; j_gene: TRBJ2-3; v_gene: TRBV30; CDR3nt: TGTGCCTGGAGTAAAGGAGGACTAGTCGGTTTGAATACGCAGTATTTT; CDR3aa: CAWSKGGLVGLNTQYF
abundance: -; d_gene: -; j_gene: TRBJ1-1; v_gene: TRBV30; CDR3nt: TGTGCCTGGACCCCGGCAGCGGGGTTGAGGGGGGCTGAAGCTTTCTTT; CDR3aa: CAWTPAAGLRGAEAFF
abundance: -; d_gene: -; j_gene: TRBJ2-5; v_gene: TRBV6-5; CDR3nt: TGTGCCAGCAGGGAGCGCGGGACCCAGTACTTC; CDR3aa: CASRERGTQYF